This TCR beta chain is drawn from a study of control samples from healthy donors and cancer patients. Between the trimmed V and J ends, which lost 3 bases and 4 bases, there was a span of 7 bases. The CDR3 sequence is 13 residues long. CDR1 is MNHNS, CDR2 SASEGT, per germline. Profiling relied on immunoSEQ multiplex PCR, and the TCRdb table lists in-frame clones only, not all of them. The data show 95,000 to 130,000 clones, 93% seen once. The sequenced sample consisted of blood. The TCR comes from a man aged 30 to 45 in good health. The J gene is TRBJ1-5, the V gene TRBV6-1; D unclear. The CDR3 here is CASSDWGNQPQHF. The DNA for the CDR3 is TGTGCCAGCAGTGATTGGGGAAATCAGCCCCAGCATTTT.